This T cell receptor (beta chain) was sequenced in a study of cytomegalovirus exposure and HLA in healthy donors. Findings and caveats of the study: The CMV antigen specificity of three CMV-associated chains was confirmed through in vitro analysis.

Clones were read by immunoSEQ multiplex PCR, and TCRdb kept only the in-frame ones, dropping some. The table shows approximately 110,000 clones, with 86% occurring only once. A word on this clone: Its antigen remains unidentified.

Between the trimmed V and J ends, which lost 0 bases and 4 bases, there was a span of 13 bases. This CDR3 has 15 residues. From germline, CDR1 is SGHNT and CDR2 YYREEE (reference sequence). This TCR was sampled from a woman in her late teens or twenties in good health and CMV-seropositive. Sequencing was performed on PBMCs. The chain couples TRBV5-4 to TRBJ1-2; perhaps TRBD1 as D (5 bases). Here the CDR3 reads CASSLGGQGVYGYTF. The CDR3 nucleotides are TGTGCCAGCAGCTTGGGTGGGCAGGGTGTCTATGGCTACACCTTC.